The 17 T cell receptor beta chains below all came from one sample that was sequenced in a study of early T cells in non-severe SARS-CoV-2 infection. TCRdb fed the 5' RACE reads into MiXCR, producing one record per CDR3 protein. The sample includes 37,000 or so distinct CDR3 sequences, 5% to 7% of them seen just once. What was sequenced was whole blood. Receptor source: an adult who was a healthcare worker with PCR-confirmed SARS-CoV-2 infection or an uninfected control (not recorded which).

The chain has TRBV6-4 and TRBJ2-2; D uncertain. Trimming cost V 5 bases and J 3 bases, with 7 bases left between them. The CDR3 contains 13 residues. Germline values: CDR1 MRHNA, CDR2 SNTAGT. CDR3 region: CASSPVDTGELFF. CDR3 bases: TGTGCCAGCAGTCCCGTCGACACCGGGGAGCTGTTTTTT.

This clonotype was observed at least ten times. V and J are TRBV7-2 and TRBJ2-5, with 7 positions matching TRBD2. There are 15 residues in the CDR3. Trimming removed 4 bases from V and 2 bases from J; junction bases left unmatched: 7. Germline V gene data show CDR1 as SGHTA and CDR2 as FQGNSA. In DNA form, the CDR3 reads TGTGCCAGCAGCTCCCAAGCGGGAACACAAGAGACCCAGTACTTC. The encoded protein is CASSSQAGTQETQYF.

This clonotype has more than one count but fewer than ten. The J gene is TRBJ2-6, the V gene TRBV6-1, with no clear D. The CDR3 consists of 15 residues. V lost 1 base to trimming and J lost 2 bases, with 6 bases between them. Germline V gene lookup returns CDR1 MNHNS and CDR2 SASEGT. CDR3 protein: CASSEETAGANVLTF. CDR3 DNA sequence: TGTGCCAGCAGTGAAGAGACGGCTGGGGCCAACGTCCTGACTTTC.

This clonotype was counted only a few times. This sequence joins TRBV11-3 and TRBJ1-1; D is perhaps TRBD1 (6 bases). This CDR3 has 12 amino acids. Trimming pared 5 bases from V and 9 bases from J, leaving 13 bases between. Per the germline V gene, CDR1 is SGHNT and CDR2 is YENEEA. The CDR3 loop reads CASSPPGGKAFF. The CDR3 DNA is TGTGCCAGCAGCCCCCCGGGGGGCAAAGCTTTCTTT.

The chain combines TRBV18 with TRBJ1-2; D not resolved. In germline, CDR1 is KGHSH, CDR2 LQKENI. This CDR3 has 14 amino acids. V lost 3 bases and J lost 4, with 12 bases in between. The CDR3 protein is CASSPRERSYGYTF. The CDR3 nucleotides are TGTGCCAGCTCACCGAGGGAAAGGTCCTATGGCTACACCTTC.

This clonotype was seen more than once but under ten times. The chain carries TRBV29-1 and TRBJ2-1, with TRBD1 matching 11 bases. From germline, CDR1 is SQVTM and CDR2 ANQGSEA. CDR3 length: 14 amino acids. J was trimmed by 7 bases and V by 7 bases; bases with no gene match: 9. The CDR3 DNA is TGCAGCGCTACCCGGGACAGGGGGGTTAATGAGCAGTTCTTC. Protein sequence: CSATRDRGVNEQFF.

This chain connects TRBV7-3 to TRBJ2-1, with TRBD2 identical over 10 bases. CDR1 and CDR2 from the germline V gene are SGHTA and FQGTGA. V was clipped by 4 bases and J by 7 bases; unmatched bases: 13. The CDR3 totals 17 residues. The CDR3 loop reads CASSSNGETSGPNEQFF. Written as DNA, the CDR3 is TGTGCCAGCAGCTCTAACGGGGAGACTAGCGGGCCTAATGAGCAGTTCTTC.

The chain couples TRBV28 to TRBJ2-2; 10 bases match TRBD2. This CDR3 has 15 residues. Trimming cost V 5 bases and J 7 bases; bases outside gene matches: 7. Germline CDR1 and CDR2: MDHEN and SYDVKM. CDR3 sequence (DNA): TGTGCCAGCAGTCCTCTAGCGGGAGCAGGCGGGGAGCTGTTTTTT. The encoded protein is CASSPLAGAGGELFF.

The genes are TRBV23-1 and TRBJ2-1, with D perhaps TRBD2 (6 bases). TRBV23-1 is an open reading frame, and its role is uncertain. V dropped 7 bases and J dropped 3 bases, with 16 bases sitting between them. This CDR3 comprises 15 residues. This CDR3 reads CASIPSGGRYNEQFF. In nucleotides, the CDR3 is TGCGCCAGCATCCCTTCCGGGGGACGCTACAATGAGCAGTTCTTC.

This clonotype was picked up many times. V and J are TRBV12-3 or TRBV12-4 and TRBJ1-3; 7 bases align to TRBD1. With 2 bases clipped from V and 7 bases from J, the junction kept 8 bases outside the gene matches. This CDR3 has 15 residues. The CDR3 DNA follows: TGTGCCAGCAGTTTATCAAGTCAGGACAGGAACACCATATATTTT. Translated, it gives CASSLSSQDRNTIYF.

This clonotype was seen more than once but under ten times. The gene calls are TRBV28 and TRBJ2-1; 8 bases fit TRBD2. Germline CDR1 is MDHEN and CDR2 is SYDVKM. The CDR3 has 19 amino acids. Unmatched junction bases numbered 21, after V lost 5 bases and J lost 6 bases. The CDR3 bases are TGTGCCAGCAGTCTTTCTTACCGAGGAGGGACTAGTGATCTCAATGAGCAGTTCTTC. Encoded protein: CASSLSYRGGTSDLNEQFF.

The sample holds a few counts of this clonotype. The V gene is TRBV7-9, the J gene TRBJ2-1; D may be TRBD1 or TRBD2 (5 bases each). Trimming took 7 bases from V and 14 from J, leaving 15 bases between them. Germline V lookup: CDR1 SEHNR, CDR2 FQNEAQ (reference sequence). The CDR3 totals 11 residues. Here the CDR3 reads CASTRGPLKFF. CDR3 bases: TGTGCCAGCACACGGGGACCGCTCAAGTTCTTC. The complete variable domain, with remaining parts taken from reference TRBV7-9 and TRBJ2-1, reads DTGVSQNPRHKITKRGQNVTFRCDPISEHNRLYWYRQTLGQGPEFLTYFQNEAQLEKSRLLSDRFSAERPKGSFSTLEIQRTEQGDSAMYLCASTRGPLKFFGPGTRLTVL.

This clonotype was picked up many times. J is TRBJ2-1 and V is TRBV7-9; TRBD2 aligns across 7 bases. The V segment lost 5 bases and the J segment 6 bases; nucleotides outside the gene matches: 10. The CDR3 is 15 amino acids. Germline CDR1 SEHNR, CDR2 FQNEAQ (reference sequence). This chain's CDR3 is CASSPGPGLFNEQFF. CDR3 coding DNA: TGTGCCAGCAGCCCCGGCCCGGGACTATTCAATGAGCAGTTCTTC.

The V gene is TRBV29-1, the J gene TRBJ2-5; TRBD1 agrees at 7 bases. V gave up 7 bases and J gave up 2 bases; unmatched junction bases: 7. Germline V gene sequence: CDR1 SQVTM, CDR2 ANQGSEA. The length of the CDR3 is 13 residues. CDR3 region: CSGRVGQQETQYF. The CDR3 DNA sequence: TGCAGCGGACGAGTGGGACAGCAAGAGACCCAGTACTTC.

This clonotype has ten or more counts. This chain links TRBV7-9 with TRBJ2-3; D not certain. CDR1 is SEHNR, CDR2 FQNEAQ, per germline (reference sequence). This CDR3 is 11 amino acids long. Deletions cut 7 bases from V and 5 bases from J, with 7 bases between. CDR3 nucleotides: TGTGCCAGCACCCCGCGAGATACGCAGTATTTT. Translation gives CASTPRDTQYF.

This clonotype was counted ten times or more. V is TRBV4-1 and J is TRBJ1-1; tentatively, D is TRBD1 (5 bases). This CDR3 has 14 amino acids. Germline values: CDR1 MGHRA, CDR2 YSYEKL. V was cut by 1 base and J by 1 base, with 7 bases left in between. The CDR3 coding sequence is TGCGCCAGCAGCCAAGCGGGGGAGAACACTGAAGCTTTCTTT. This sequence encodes CASSQAGENTEAFF.

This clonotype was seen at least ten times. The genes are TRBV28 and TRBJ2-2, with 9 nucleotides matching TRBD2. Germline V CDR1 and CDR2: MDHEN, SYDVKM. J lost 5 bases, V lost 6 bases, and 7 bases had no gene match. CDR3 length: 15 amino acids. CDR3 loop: CASRPGLAWTGELFF. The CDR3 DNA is TGTGCCAGCAGGCCGGGACTAGCCTGGACCGGGGAGCTGTTTTTT.